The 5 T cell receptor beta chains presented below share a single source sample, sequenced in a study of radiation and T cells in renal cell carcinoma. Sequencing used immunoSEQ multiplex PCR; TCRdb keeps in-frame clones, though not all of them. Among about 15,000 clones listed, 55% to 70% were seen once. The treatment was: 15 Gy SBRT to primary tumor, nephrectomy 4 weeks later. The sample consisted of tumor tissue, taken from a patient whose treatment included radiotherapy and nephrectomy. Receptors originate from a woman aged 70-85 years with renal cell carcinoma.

CDR3 protein: CASSTTGTEAFF. The DNA for the CDR3 is TGTGCCAGCAGCACGACAGGGACTGAAGCTTTCTTT. The V gene is TRBV7-9, the J gene TRBJ1-1; 7 nucleotides agree with TRBD1. The germline gives CDR1 SEHNR, CDR2 FQNEAQ (reference sequence). CDR3 length equals 12 residues. J lost 5 bases, V lost 5 bases, and 2 bases had no gene match.

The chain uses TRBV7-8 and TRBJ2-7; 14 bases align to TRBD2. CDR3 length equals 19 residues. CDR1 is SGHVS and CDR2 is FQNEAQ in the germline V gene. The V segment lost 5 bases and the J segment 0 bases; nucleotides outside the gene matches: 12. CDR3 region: CASSLPGGLAGVGSYEQYF. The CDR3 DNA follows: TGTGCCAGCAGCCTCCCGGGGGGACTAGCGGGAGTCGGCTCCTACGAGCAGTACTTC.

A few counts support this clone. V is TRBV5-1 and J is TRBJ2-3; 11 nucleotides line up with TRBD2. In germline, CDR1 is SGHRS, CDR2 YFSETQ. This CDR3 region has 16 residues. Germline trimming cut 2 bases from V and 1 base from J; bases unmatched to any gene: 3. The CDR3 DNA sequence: TGCGCCAGCAGCTTTAGCGGGAGGGCCGGCACAGATACGCAGTATTTT. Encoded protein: CASSFSGRAGTDTQYF.

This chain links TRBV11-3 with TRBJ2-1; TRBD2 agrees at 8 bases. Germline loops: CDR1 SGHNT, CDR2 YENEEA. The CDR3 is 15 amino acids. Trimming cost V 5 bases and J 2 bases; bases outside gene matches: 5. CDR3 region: CASSPSGGPYNEQFF. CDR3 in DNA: TGTGCCAGCAGCCCGAGCGGGGGACCCTACAATGAGCAGTTCTTC.

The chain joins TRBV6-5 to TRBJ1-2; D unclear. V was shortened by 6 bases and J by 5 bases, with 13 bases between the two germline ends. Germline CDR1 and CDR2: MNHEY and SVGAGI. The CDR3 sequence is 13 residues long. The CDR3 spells CASSQSPLYGYTF. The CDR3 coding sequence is TGTGCCAGCAGCCAAAGCCCCCTTTATGGCTACACCTTC.